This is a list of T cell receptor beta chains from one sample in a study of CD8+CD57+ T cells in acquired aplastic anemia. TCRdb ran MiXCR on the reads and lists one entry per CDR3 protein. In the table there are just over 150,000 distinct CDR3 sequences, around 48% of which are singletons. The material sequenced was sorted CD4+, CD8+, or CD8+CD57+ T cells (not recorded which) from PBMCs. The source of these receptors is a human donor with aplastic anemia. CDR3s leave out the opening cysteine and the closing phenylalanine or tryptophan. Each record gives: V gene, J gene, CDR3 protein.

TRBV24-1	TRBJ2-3	ATSDQPPDTQY
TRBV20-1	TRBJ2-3	SAISGSQY
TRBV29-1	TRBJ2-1	SVGSGEREQF
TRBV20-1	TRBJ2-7	SARGLSDRGSYEQY
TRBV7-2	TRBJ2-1	ASSYRGQRHNEQF
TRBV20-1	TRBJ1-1	SARGATISGDTEAF
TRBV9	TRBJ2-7	ASSVQQDGNEQY
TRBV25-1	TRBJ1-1	ASSAYSGTPSSQAF
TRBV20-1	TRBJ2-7	SAEKRTRTYEQY
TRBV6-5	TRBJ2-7	ASSLLEGYRYEQY
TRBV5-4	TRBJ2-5	ASSFAGPRETQY
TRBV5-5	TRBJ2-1	ASTSHTGQF
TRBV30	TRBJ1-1	AWSVLLGGTEAF
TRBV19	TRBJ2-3	ASRVIFDTQY
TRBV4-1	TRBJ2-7	ASSPDRVRAYEQY
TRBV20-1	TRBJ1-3	SAAGVNSGNTIY
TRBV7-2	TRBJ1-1	ASKRSGGITEAF
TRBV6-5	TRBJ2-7	ASSYGDGSYEQY
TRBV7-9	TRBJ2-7	ASSLPTPYEQY
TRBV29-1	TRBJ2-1	SGLAGDNEQF
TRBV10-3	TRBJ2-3	AISEGGDTQY
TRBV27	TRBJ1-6	ASSATTLSYNSPLH
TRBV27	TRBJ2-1	ASSLVAGEQF
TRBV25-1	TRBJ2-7	ASSDSGRSYEQY
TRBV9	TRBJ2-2	ASSVRRDRENTGELF
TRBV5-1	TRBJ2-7	ASSLGGTYSYEQY
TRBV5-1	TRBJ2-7	ASQDGGGLDEQY
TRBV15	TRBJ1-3	ATSRDGRAVSGNTIY